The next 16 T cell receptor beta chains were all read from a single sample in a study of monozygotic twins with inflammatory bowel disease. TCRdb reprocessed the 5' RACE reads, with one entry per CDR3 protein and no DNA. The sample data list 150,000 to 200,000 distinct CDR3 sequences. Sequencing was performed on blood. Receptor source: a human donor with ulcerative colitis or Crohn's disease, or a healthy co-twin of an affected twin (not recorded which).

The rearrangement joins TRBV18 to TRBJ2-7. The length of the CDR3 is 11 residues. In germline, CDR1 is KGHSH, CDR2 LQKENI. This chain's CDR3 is CASSPDREQYF.

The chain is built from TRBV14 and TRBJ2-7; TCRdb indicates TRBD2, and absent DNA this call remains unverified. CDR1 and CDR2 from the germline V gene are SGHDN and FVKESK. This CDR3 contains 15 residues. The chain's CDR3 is CASSQQTSGLREQYF.

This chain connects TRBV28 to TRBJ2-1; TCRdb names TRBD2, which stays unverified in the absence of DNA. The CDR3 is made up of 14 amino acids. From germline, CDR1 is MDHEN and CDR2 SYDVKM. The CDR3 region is CASSHGTLYNEQFF.

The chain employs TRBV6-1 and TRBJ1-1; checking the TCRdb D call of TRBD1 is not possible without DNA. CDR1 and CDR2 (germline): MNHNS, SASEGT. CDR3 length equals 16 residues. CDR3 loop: CASSLRTGVIDTEAFF.

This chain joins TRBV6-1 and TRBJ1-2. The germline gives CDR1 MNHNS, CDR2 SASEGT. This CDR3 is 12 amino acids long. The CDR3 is CASSEAGYGYTF.

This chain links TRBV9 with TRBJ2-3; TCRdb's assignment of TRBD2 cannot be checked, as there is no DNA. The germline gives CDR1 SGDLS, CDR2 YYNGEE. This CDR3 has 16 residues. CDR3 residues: CASSSLAGVATDTQYF. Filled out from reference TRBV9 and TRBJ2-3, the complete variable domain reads DSGVTQTPKHLITATGQRVTLRCSPRSGDLSVYWYQQSLDQGLQFLIQYYNGEERAKGNILERFSAQQFPDLHSELNLSSLELGDSALYFCASSSLAGVATDTQYFGPGTRLTVL.

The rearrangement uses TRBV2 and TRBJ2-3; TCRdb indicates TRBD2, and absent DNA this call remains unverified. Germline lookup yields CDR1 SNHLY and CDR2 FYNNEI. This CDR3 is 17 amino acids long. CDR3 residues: CASSPVRTSGSTDTQYF.

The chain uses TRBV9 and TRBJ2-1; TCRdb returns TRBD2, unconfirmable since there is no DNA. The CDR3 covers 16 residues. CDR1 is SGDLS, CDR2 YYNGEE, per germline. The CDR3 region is CASSAGLAGGINEQFF.

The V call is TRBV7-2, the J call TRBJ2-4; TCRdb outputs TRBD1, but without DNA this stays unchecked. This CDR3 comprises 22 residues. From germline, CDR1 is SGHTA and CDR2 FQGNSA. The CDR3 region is CASSFPPKRDRGVWVDKNIQYF.

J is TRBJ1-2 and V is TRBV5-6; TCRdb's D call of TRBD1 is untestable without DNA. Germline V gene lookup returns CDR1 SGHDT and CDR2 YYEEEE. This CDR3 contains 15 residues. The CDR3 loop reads CASRGPGRNNYGYTF.

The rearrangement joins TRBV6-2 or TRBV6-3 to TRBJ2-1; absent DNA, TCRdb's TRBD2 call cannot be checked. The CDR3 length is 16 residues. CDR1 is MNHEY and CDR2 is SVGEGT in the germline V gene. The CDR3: CASSGTSGNRDNEQFF.

CDR3 in amino acids: CASSLDPGEGSEQFF. V gene TRBV11-3 combines with J gene TRBJ2-1; TCRdb picks TRBD1, but there is no DNA to check that call. Germline V lookup: CDR1 SGHNT, CDR2 YENEEA. The CDR3 spans 15 residues.

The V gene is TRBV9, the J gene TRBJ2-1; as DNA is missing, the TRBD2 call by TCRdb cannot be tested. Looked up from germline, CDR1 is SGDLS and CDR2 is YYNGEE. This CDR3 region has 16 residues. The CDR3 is CASSARLAGVGNEQFF.

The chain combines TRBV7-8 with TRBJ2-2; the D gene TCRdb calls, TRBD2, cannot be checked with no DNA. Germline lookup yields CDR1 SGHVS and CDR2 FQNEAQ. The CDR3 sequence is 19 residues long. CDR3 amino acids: CASSFSTSGRLINTGELFF.

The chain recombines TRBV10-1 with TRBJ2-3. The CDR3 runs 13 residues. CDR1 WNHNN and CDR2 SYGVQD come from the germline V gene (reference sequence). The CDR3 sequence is CASSDPKTDTQYF.

This CDR3 is CATSDHKTGGLETQYF. The J gene is TRBJ2-5, the V gene TRBV24-1; TCRdb designates TRBD1, a call that cannot be tested without DNA. This CDR3 is built from 16 residues. Germline assignment: CDR1 KGHDR and CDR2 SFDVKD.